The clone carrying this TCR beta chain was seen more than once but under ten times. Its antigen is undetermined. This sample was taken from a study of early T cells in non-severe SARS-CoV-2 infection. The overall study: The input, bulk RNA from unsorted whole blood, was sequenced, and chains were unpaired. The study, taken as a whole, reports: Matches to VDJdb favored anti-spike CD8 responses and missed private and CD4 specificities.

Individually, cDNA molecules had unique molecular identifiers attached to them. TCRdb itself ran the 5' RACE reads through MiXCR, one entry per CDR3 protein. Among some 77,000 distinct CDR3 sequences, more than 4% were seen once, and the ten largest hold under 8%. CDR3 length: 13 residues. V lost 0 bases, J lost 8 bases, and 11 bases lay in between. Germline lookup yields CDR1 SGHNT and CDR2 YYREEE (reference sequence). Sequenced material: whole blood, taken at baseline. This sequence originates from an adult who was a healthcare worker with PCR-confirmed SARS-CoV-2 infection or an uninfected control (not recorded which). The J gene is TRBJ1-1, the V gene TRBV5-4, with D hard to call. The CDR3 here is CASSLEGSPEAFF. In DNA, the CDR3 is TGTGCCAGCAGCTTGGAGGGCAGCCCCGAAGCTTTCTTT.